This TCR beta chain is from a study of post-analysis software for immune sequencing data. Across the study: Relapsing-remitting, secondary progressive and progressive-relapsing multiple sclerosis courses were included. Whole-study findings and limits: Versus controls, multiple sclerosis patients showed significantly lower diversity (normalized Chao1). F-measure co-clustering was strong for batch-matched samples. Controls showed lower frequencies than patients for a few TRBV segments, and TRBV5-6, TRBV5-1 and TRBV20-1 were among these.

Comments on this clonotype: Its target is unknown.

Germline values: CDR1 SNHLY, CDR2 FYNNEI. The CDR3 totals 13 residues. Trimming shortened V by 4 bases and J by 4 bases, and 10 bases separated the two germline ends. Prepared TCR beta cDNA libraries contained unique molecular identifiers. With about 0.95 to 11 million T cells as the source, roughly 0.5 million cDNA molecules resulted. TCRdb used MiXCR to reprocess the PCR reads, holding one entry per CDR3 protein. This table holds about half a million distinct CDR3 sequences, around 40% found once. Sequencing was performed on blood. The sequence derives from a girl between 10 and 17 years old with multiple sclerosis. The chain uses TRBV2 and TRBJ1-2; no firm D call. The CDR3 sequence: CASSVEALYGYTF. CDR3 nucleotide sequence: TGTGCCAGCAGTGTGGAGGCCCTCTATGGCTACACCTTC.